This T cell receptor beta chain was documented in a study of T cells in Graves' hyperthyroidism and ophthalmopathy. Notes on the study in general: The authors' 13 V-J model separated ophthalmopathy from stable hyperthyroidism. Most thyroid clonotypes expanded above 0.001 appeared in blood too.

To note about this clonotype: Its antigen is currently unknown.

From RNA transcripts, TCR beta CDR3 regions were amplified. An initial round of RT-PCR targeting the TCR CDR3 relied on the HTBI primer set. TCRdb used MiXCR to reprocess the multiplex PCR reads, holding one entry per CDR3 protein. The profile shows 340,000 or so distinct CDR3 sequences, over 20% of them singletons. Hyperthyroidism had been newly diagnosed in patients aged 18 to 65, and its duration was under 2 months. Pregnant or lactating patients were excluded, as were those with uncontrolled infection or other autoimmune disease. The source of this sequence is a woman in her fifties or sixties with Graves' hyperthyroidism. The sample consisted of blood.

CDR3 in DNA: TGTGCCAGCAGCTTAGATCTACAGTCCTCCTACGAGCAGTACTTC. This encodes CASSLDLQSSYEQYF. This rearrangement joins TRBV11-2 to TRBJ2-7; D call uncertain. V lost 0 bases and J 0 bases, leaving 9 bases between the germline ends. Per germline, CDR1 SGHAT and CDR2 FQNNGV. This CDR3 spans 15 amino acids.